The sequence of this T cell receptor (beta chain) was determined in a study of tumor and adjacent non-tumor tissue in lung cancer. Turning to the study itself: Aged roughly 31 to 76 years, patients included roughly 10 men and roughly five women with stage I to III disease.

The template was RNA from unsorted bulk tissue. With respect to this clonotype: The junction departs from the called germline gene at one end, perhaps through a read error.

The CDR3 is 12 residues long. The germline V gene has CDR1 SQVTM and CDR2 ANQGSEA. TCRbeta libraries were built with three rounds of nested PCR, modified from ARM-PCR. TCRdb ran MiXCR on the multiplex PCR reads and lists one entry per CDR3 protein. This table has about 110,000 distinct CDR3 sequences, roughly 84% appearing once. Sequences were obtained from lung tumor tissue. This chain joins TRBV29-1 and TRBJ2-7, with 10 bases matching TRBD2. This TCR was sampled from a man between 65 and 80 years old with non-small cell lung cancer. Here the CDR3 reads CSIPSGSYERYF. CDR3 nucleotide sequence: TGCAGCATTCCTAGCGGGAGCTACGAGCGGTACTTC.